This T cell receptor (beta chain) was captured by sequencing in a study of metastatic and nonmetastatic thyroid tumors. Looking at the study overall: Malignant and benign thyroid patients had repertoires compared in peripheral blood and tumor or nodule tissue.

Per the original methods: The authors used CDR3 differences across clinicopathological groups to build a distant-metastasis classifier for papillary thyroid cancer. TCRdb re-called clones via MiXCR from the PCR reads. The V and J calls here are based on TCRdb, not the publication. In the table there are approximately 74,000 clones, 12% to 15% of which are singletons. Trimming pared 6 bases from V and 8 bases from J, leaving 22 bases between. Germline V lookup: CDR1 SNHLY, CDR2 FYNNEI. The CDR3 is 15 amino acids. Among the patients, none had received any treatment before thyroid surgery. Sequenced sample: blood. The origin of this receptor is a male donor with papillary thyroid cancer or a benign thyroid nodule (not recorded which). Some clones in this sample may be carry-over from other donors' samples. This sequence joins TRBV2 and TRBJ1-2; D perhaps matches TRBD1 (6 bases). This CDR3 is CASREGHGSSSGYTF. For the CDR3, the DNA is TGTGCCAGCAGGGAGGGACACGGTTCTTCTAGCGGCTACACCTTC.